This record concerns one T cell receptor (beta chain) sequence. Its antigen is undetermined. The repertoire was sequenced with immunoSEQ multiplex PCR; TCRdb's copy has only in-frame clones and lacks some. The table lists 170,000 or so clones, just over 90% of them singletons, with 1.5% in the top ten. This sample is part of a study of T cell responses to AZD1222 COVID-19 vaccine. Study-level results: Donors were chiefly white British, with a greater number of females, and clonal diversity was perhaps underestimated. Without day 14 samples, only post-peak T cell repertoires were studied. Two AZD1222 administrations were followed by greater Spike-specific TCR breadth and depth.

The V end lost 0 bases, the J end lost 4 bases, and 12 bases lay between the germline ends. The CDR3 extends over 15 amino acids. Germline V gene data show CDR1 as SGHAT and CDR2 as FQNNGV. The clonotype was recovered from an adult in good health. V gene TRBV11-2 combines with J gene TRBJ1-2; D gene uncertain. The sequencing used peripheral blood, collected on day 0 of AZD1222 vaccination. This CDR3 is CASSLEEAPGYGYTF. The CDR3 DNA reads TGTGCCAGCAGCTTAGAGGAGGCCCCAGGCTATGGCTACACCTTC.